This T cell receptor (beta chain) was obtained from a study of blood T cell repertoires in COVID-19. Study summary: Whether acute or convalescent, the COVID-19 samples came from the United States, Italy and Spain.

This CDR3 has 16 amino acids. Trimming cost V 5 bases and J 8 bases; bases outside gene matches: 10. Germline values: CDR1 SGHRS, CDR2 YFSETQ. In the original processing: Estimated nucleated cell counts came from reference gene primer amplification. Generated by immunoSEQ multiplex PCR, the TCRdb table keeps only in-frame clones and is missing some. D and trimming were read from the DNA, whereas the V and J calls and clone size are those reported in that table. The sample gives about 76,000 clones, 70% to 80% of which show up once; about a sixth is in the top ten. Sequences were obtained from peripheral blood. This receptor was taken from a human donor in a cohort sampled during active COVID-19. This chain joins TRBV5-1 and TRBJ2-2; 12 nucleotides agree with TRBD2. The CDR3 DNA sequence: TGCGCCAGCAGTCCACCGGGACTAGCGGGCGCGGGGGAGCTGTTTTTT. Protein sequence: CASSPPGLAGAGELFF.